This T cell receptor (beta chain) was observed in a study of T cell responses to AZD1222 COVID-19 vaccine (dated by TCRdb to 2020 to 2023). General notes on the study: TCR sequencing was performed for 230 to 250 trial participants, of whom 200 to 210 were given two doses of AZD1222 and some 25 were given two doses of MenACWY control vaccine. Trial participants were enrolled by age into 18-55, 56-69 and 70-plus year subgroups, with about 150, 28 and 57 TCR-sequenced participants respectively.

Explained via the paper, the time point label denotes: about 28 days (+/-7) after the second vaccine dose. AZD1222 recipients given second doses at about 4 weeks or at about 12 weeks were pooled, since spike-specific TCR depth and breadth were not found to differ between the two schedules. Samples from vaccinated people were obtained from the UK trials COV001 and COV002, which included a single-blind randomized controlled phase 2/3 trial of AZD1222 (ChAdOx1 nCoV-19) in healthy adults. For TCRbeta chain sequencing, PBMC samples were collected from trial participants at day 0 and at day 28 after the second dose. This clone has a single count. The specificity of this receptor is unknown. No base-level quality is on record; no much larger clone is a single base apart. Taken from the germline V gene (reference sequence), the CDR1 and CDR2 loops are LNHDA and SQIVND. V ends up 10 bases short and J 8 bases short, with an unmatched junction base count of 7. From its cysteine to its phenylalanine, the CDR3 spans 13 amino acids. Just CDR3 DNA is preserved here, 39 bases in frame from base 1.

General findings and caveats noted by the study authors: No day 14 peak-response samples were available, so repertoires were characterized only after the peak T cell response. Most participants were white British and females outnumbered males, and the authors suggested that clonal diversity may have been underestimated. Nearly half of unique spike-specific TCRs reportedly recognized epitopes outside regions mutated in the B.1.351 and B.1.1.7 variants. Conclusions about previously exposed vaccinees were limited because only a handful of AZD1222 recipients were SARS-CoV-2 seropositive at baseline. After two AZD1222 doses, spike-specific TCR breadth and depth were significantly higher than at day 0 and than in MenACWY recipients. CD4 TCRs associated with the vaccine covered the entire spike protein, and the dominant responses were in regions 160-218 and 743-854. In the small 56-69-year group, the increase in depth fell short of significance, most likely because of low power.

The CDR3 regions of human TCRbeta chains were analyzed by immunosequencing. On the authors' methods: TCRs in the repertoires were matched against a reference library of SARS-CoV-2-specific TCRs that had been generated with the MIRA antigen-specificity platform. Breadth was defined as the fraction of unique TCRs that were SARS-CoV-2-associated, and depth was defined as the fraction of total T cells that were SARS-CoV-2-associated. Each spike-specific TCR was assigned to its reactive spike region and to a CD4 or CD8 class using the MIRA data. Log10-transformed breadth and depth values were compared by one-way ANOVA with Sidak's multiple comparisons tests. Drawn from immuneACCESS, this table holds only the in-frame rearrangements with V and J called that TCRdb kept. Clones are partly lost; checked studies trace under half to an unresolved V gene and leave the rest unexplained. From that table come the V and J calls and clone size; the DNA was used to work out D and trimming. The sample yields about 67,000 clones; 83% were counted once. The ten largest clones take up roughly 6% of the sample.

The sequence was collected from an adult who received the AZD1222 COVID-19 vaccine. The sequence links TRBV19 to TRBJ2-1, with 11 bases in between that match TRBD1. The source was peripheral blood, collected 28 days after the second AZD1222 dose. The DNA is as follows: TGTGCCACCACCGGGACAGGGGGTTATGAGCAGTTCTTC. It specifies CATTGTGGYEQFF.